This TCR beta chain stems from a study of early T cells in non-severe SARS-CoV-2 infection. Study-level information: With bulk RNA from unsorted whole blood as input, sequencing yielded unpaired chains.

Each CDR3 protein is one row after TCRdb ran MiXCR on the 5' RACE reads. The sample holds approximately 79,000 distinct CDR3 sequences; 13% are singletons and the top ten take 1.1%. CDR1 and CDR2 (germline): MNHNY, SVGAGI (reference sequence). Trimming took off 1 base at V and 4 bases at J, with 11 bases between the two ends. This CDR3 spans 15 amino acids. The V gene is TRBV6-6, the J gene TRBJ1-5; D might be TRBD1 (6 bases). This sequence was found in an adult who was a healthcare worker with PCR-confirmed SARS-CoV-2 infection or an uninfected control (not recorded which). Sample: whole blood. The CDR3 DNA reads TGTGCCAGCAGTTACTTCGGGACACTTAATCAGCCCCAGCATTTT. Amino acids: CASSYFGTLNQPQHF.